This T cell receptor beta chain was recorded in a study of resident and recirculating memory T cells in vitiligo. Germline V lookup: CDR1 SNHLY, CDR2 FYNNEI. The V end was cut by 1 base, the J end by 5 bases, with 5 bases between. The CDR3 covers 13 residues. Using immunoSEQ multiplex PCR, the repertoire was profiled, and TCRdb retains in-frame clones only, with some absent. The sample includes around 70,000 clones, roughly nine tenths of them seen just once. The sequence came from a male donor with vitiligo. The sample comprised blood. The chain has TRBV2 and TRBJ2-2; TRBD1 might be the D (5 bases). The CDR3 bases are TGTGCCAGCAGTGAAGGACAGACCGGGGAGCTGTTTTTT. Its translation is CASSEGQTGELFF.